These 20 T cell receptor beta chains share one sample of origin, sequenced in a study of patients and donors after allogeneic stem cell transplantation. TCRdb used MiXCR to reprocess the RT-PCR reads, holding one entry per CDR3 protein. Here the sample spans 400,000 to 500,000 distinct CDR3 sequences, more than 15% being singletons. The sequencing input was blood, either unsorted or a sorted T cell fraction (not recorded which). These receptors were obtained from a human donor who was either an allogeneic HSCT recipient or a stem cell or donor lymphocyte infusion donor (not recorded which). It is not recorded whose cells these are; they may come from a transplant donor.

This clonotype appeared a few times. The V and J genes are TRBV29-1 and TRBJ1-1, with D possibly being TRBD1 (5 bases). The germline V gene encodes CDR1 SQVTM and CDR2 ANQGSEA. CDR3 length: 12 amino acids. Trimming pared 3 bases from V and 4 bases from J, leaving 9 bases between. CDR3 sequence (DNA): TGCAGCGTTGATACGGGGGGCACTGAAGCTTTCTTT. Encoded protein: CSVDTGGTEAFF.

CDR3 coding DNA: TGTGCCAGCTCAACGGGGCCGTCGGGCGCAGATACGCAGTATTTT. This sequence encodes CASSTGPSGADTQYF. The chain has TRBV18 and TRBJ2-3; the D call may be TRBD1 or TRBD2 (5 bases each). V gave up 5 bases and J gave up 4 bases, with 16 bases separating them. CDR1 and CDR2 from the germline V gene are KGHSH and LQKENI. This CDR3 spans 15 amino acids. Full variable domain (outside the CDR3, taken from reference TRBV18 and TRBJ2-3): NAGVMQNPRHLVRRRGQEARLRCSPMKGHSHVYWYRQLPEEGLKFMVYLQKENIIDESGMPKERFSAEFPKEGPSILRIQQVVRGDSAAYFCASSTGPSGADTQYFGPGTRLTVL.

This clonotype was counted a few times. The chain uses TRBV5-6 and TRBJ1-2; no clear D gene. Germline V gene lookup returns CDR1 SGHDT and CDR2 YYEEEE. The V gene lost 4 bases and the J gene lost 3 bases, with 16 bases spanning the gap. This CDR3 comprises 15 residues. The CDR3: CASSGRGPADYGYTF. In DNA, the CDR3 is TGTGCCAGCAGCGGAAGAGGACCGGCTGACTATGGCTACACCTTC.

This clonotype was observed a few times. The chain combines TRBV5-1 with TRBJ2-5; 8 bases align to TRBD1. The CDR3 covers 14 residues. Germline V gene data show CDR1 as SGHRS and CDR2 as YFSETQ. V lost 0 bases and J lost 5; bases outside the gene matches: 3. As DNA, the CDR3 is TGCGCCAGCAGCTTGGGACAGGGGATGGAGACCCAGTACTTC. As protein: CASSLGQGMETQYF.

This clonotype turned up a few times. DNA of the CDR3: TGTGCCAGCAGCGTTGAGTCTTATCTTAGGTGGGGCTACACCTTC. Its protein product is CASSVESYLRWGYTF. The V gene is TRBV9, the J gene TRBJ1-2; D is undetermined. Trimming stripped 2 bases from V and 8 bases from J, with 19 bases between. The CDR3 spans 15 residues. Germline V gene sequence: CDR1 SGDLS, CDR2 YYNGEE.

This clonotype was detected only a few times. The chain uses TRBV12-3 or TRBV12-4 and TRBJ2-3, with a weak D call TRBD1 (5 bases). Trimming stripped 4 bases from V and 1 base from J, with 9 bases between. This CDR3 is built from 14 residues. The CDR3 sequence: CASSYGRGTDTQYF. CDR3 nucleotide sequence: TGTGCCAGCAGTTACGGCAGGGGCACAGATACGCAGTATTTT.

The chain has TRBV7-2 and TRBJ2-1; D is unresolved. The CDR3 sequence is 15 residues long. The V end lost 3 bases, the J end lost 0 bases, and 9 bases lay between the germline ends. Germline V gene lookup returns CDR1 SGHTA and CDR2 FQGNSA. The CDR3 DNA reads TGTGCCAGCAGCTTGAGTGCAGCCTCCTACAATGAGCAGTTCTTC. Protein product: CASSLSAASYNEQFF.

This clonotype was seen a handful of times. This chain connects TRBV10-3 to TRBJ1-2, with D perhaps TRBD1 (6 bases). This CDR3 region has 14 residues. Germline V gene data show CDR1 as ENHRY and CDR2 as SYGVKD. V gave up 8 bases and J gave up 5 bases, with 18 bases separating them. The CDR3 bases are TGTGCCATCCTTGGGGGGGACAACCAGTATGGCTACACCTTC. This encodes CAILGGDNQYGYTF.

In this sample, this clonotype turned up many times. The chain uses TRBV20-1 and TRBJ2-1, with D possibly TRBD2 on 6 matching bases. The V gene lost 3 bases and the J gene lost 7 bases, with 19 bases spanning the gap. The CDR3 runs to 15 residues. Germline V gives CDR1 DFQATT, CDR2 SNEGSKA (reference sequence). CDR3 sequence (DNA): TGCAGTGCTAGCCCGCCGGGCGTAGGGAGGAATGAGCAGTTCTTC. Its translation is CSASPPGVGRNEQFF.

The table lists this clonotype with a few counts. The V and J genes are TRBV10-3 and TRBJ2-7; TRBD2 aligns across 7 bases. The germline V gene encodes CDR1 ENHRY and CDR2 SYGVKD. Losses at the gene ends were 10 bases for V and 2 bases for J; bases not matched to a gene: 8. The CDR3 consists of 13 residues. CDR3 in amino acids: CATRGGNTYEQYF. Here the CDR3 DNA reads TGTGCCACTCGCGGGGGAAACACCTACGAGCAGTACTTC.

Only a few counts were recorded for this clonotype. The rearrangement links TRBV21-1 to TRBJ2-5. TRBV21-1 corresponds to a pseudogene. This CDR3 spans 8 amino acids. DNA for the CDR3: TGTGCCAGCAGCCGGAGGTACTTC. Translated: CASSRRYF.

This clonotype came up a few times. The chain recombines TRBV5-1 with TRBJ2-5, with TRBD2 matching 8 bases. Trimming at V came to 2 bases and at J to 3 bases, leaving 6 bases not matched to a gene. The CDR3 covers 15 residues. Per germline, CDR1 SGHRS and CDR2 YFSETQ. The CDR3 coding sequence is TGCGCCAGCAGCTTCTTCAGGGGACTAGAAGAGACCCAGTACTTC. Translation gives CASSFFRGLEETQYF.

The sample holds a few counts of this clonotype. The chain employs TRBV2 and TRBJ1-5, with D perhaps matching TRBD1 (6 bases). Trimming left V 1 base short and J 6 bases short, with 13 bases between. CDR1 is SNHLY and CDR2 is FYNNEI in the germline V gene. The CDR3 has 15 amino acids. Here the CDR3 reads CASSEGIEGGQPQHF. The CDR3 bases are TGTGCCAGCAGTGAAGGGATCGAAGGGGGTCAGCCCCAGCATTTT. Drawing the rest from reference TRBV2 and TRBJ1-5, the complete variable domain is EPEVTQTPSHQVTQMGQEVILRCVPISNHLYFYWYRQILGQKVEFLVSFYNNEISEKSEIFDDQFSVERPDGSNFTLKIRSTKLEDSAMYFCASSEGIEGGQPQHFGDGTRLSIL.

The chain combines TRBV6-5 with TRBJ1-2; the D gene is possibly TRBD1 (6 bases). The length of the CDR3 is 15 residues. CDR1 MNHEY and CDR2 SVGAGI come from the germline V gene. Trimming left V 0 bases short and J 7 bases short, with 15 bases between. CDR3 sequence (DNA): TGTGCCAGCAGTTACTCGAGAGTAGGGGGAAGTGGCTACACCTTC. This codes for CASSYSRVGGSGYTF.

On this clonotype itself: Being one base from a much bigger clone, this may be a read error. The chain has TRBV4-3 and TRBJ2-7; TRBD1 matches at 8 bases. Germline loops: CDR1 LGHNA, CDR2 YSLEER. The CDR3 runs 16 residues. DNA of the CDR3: TGCGCCAGCAACCAAGACTGGGACAGGAGCTCCTACGAGCAGTACTTC. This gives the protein CASNQDWDRSSYEQYF.

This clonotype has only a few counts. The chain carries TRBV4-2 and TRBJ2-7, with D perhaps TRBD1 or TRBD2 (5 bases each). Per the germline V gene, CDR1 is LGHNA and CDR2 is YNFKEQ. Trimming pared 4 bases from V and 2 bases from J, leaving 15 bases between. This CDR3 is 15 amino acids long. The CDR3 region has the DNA TGTGCCAGCAGCCCCCATGGGCAGGGACCCTACGAGCAGTACTTC. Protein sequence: CASSPHGQGPYEQYF.

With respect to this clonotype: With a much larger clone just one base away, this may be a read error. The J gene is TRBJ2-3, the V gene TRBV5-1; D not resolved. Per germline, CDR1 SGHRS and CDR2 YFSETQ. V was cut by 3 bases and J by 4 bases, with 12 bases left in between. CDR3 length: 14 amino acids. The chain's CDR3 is CASSSSWSADTQYF. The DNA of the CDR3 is TGCGCCAGCAGCTCGAGCTGGAGTGCAGATACGCAGTATTTT.

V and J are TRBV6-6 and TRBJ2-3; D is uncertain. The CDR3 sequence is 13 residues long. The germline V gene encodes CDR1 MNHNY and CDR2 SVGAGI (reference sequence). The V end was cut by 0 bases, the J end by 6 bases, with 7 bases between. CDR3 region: CASSYSRADTQYF. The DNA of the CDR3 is TGTGCCAGCAGTTACTCTAGGGCGGATACGCAGTATTTT.

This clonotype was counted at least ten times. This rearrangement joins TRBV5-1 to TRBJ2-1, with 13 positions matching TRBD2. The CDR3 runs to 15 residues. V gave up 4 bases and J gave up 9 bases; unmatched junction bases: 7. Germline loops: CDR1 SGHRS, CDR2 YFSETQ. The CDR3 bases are TGCGCCAGCAGCACCGGACTAGCGGGAGTGGCTGAGCAGTTCTTC. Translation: CASSTGLAGVAEQFF.

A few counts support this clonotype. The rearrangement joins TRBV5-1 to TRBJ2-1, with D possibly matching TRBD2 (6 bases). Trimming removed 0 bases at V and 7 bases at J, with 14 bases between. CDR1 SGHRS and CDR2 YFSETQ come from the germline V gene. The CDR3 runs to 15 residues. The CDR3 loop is CASSLDPGVKNEQFF. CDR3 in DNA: TGCGCCAGCAGCTTGGACCCGGGAGTAAAGAATGAGCAGTTCTTC.